This TCR beta chain originates from a study of blood T cell repertoires in COVID-19. Looking at the study overall: Acute and convalescent COVID-19 samples came from the United States, Italy and Spain. The cDNA or gDNA used as material had been derived from T cells, B-cell-depleted T cells, or PBMCs.

The CDR3 is made up of 14 amino acids. Germline CDR1 is SGHNT and CDR2 is YYREEE (reference sequence). V was trimmed by 2 bases and J by 0 bases, leaving 5 bases between them. This clone was seen only once. Participants came from 20 to 25 US areas, aged about 18 to 90 years. Under the authors' procedure: Scientists estimated how many nucleated cells there were by amplifying reference gene primers. The protocol was immunoSEQ multiplex PCR, while the TCRdb copy is restricted to in-frame clones and leaves out a portion. The V and J calls and the clone size are those of that table, but D and trimming were determined from the DNA. The table has around 200,000 clones, just over 85% seen once.

The source is a woman aged 40 to 50 with acute COVID-19. Sequencing was carried out using PBMCs or T cells enriched from blood (not recorded which). The chain links TRBV5-4 to TRBJ2-2, with D unresolved. The CDR3 here is CASSLSANTGELFF. CDR3 nucleotides: TGTGCCAGCAGCTTATCGGCGAACACCGGGGAGCTGTTTTTT. Full variable domain (remainder filled in from reference TRBV5-4 and TRBJ2-2): ETGVTQSPTHLIKTRGQQVTLRCSSQSGHNTVSWYQQALGQGPQFIFQYYREEENGRGNFPPRFSGLQFPNYSSELNVNALELDDSALYLCASSLSANTGELFFGEGSRLTVL.